This paragraph reports one TCR beta chain. Only CD45RO-negative cells positively selected for CCR7 counted as naive CD8 cells, so terminally differentiated effector memory CD45RA+ cells were excluded. The run depth of the assay was deep. Replicate PCRs from sorted subsets contained roughly 200 ng DNA, which is around 30,000 T cell genomes. The table came from immunoSEQ multiplex PCR; TCRdb's copy has only in-frame clones and leaves some out. The sample records fewer than 700,000 clones, 85% to 95% being singletons. This sample is drawn from a study of shared clonotypes between healthy human individuals. Germline CDR1 reads SNHLY; CDR2 reads FYNNEI. Trimming pared 8 bases from V and 2 bases from J, leaving 37 bases between. The CDR3 covers 21 residues.

The V and J genes are TRBV2 and TRBJ2-7; TRBD2 is a possible D gene (6 bases). Sequencing input: naive CD8+ T cells sorted from blood. The TCR sequence derives from a woman aged 25 to 39 in good health. The CDR3 bases are TGTGCCAGCTGCGGGATGGACCCTACGTTAACTCCTCTCCTCGACGCCTACGAGCAGTACTTC. Its protein is CASCGMDPTLTPLLDAYEQYF.